This T cell receptor (beta chain) was observed in a study of T-cell memory formation after mild COVID-19. Study conclusions and caveats: The finding that pre-infection memory included some responding clones suggested that cross-reactive memory joined. Clones that contracted clustered mainly in CM and EM if CD4+ and in EMRA if CD8+. Clones that got smaller from day 15 to 85 had even CD4/CD8, while clones growing later tipped toward CD4+.

Constant-segment primers were used for 5'RACE, and the resulting TCR alpha and TCR beta cDNA libraries carried sample barcodes and UMIs. MiXCR, applied by TCRdb to the 5' RACE reads, yields one record per CDR3 protein. The table includes hundreds of thousands of distinct CDR3 sequences, about 20% detected once. Details on this clonotype: Its antigen is currently unknown.

The CDR3 contains 15 residues. The ends lost 3 bases at V and 1 base at J; junction bases unmatched: 3. In germline, CDR1 is MGHRA, CDR2 YSYEKL. The sequence was obtained from an adult woman who had mild COVID-19 (a few samples of this study predate the infection). Cell type and time point are not known. This chain connects TRBV4-1 to TRBJ2-3, with 8 bases aligning to TRBD2. The sequenced sample was PBMCs or a T cell subset sorted from them (not recorded which). The CDR3 coding sequence is TGCGCCAGCAGCCAGACGACTAGCGGCACAGATACGCAGTATTTT. This codes for CASSQTTSGTDTQYF.